One sample yielded the 29 T cell receptor beta chains listed below, sequenced in a study of T cell responses to AZD1222 COVID-19 vaccine. Only in-frame clones appear in the TCRdb table, and some are missing; sequencing was by immunoSEQ multiplex PCR. The sample yields 120,000 or so clones, roughly 87% seen once. Sequenced material: peripheral blood, taken on day 0 of MenACWY control vaccination. Receptors were obtained from an adult in good health.

The chain joins TRBV2 to TRBJ1-3; D is ambiguous. Per the germline V gene, CDR1 is SNHLY and CDR2 is FYNNEI. V was cut by 2 bases and J by 1 base, with 15 bases left in between. The CDR3 extends over 17 amino acids. The CDR3 bases are TGTGCCAGCAGTGAAACTGGCAAGCCGGGATCTGGAAACACCATATATTTT. Translation gives CASSETGKPGSGNTIYF.

The J gene is TRBJ1-1, the V gene TRBV3-1 (or the pseudogene TRBV3-2); D might be TRBD1 (6 bases). The V and J ends lost 3 bases and 10 bases respectively, with 12 bases between them. There are 12 residues in the CDR3. Germline V CDR1 and CDR2: LGHDT, YNNKEL (reference sequence). As DNA, the CDR3 is TGTGCCAGCAGCCACAAAGAGGGGGGAGCTTTCTTT. It translates to CASSHKEGGAFF.

This chain links TRBV6-1 with TRBJ2-3; 10 bases are shared with TRBD2. Germline V gives CDR1 MNHNS, CDR2 SASEGT. V lost 0 bases, J lost 5 bases, and 5 bases stayed unmatched. CDR3 length equals 16 residues. The CDR3 DNA follows: TGTGCCAGCAGTGAAGCGCTGGGACTAGCGATAGATACGCAGTATTTT. Translated: CASSEALGLAIDTQYF.

This clone has only a few counts. The J gene is TRBJ2-1, the V gene TRBV5-1; 8 bases are shared with TRBD1. Per the germline V gene, CDR1 is SGHRS and CDR2 is YFSETQ. J lost 8 bases, V lost 3 bases, and 7 bases had no gene match. The CDR3 consists of 14 residues. The CDR3 sequence is CASSWGTGQDEQFF. The CDR3 DNA follows: TGCGCCAGCAGCTGGGGGACGGGACAGGATGAGCAGTTCTTC.

CDR3 nucleotides: TGTGCCAGTAGTGACCTAGAATATCAGCCCCAGCATTTT. It is translated as CASSDLEYQPQHF. The chain has TRBV19 and TRBJ1-5; D gene uncertain. The CDR3 spans 13 residues. Per the germline V gene, CDR1 is LNHDA and CDR2 is SQIVND (reference sequence). Trimming took 5 bases from V and 5 from J, leaving 10 bases between them.

This clone was seen just once. The CDR3 DNA reads as TGTGCCACCAGCGGACGACAGGGCTCTAATGAAAAACTGTTTTTT. This gives the protein CATSGRQGSNEKLFF. V gene TRBV15 combines with J gene TRBJ1-4; 7 nucleotides align to TRBD1. The CDR3 totals 15 residues. Germline CDR1 and CDR2: LNHNV and YYDKDF (reference sequence). V dropped 5 bases and J dropped 3; count of bases not matched to a gene: 6.

The chain uses TRBV7-9 and TRBJ1-2; tentatively, D is TRBD1 (5 bases). The V and J ends lost 6 bases and 2 bases respectively, with 19 bases between them. Germline loops: CDR1 SEHNR, CDR2 FQNEAQ (reference sequence). CDR3 length: 16 amino acids. This chain's CDR3 is CASRSSYTRGNYGYTF. Written as DNA, the CDR3 is TGTGCCAGCAGGTCCTCTTACACGAGGGGAAACTATGGCTACACCTTC. Full variable domain (missing parts from reference TRBV7-9 and TRBJ1-2): DTGVSQNPRHKITKRGQNVTFRCDPISEHNRLYWYRQTLGQGPEFLTYFQNEAQLEKSRLLSDRFSAERPKGSFSTLEIQRTEQGDSAMYLCASRSSYTRGNYGYTFGSGTRLTVV.

This clone was observed once. The rearrangement links TRBV18 to TRBJ2-7; D not certain. Germline lookup yields CDR1 KGHSH and CDR2 LQKENI. Trimming cost V 2 bases and J 1 base, with 9 bases left between them. This CDR3 contains 14 residues. DNA for the CDR3: TGTGCCAGCTCACCATTTGGCAGATCCTACGAGCAGTACGTC. Encoded protein: CASSPFGRSYEQYV.

This clone was observed a handful of times. The rearrangement uses TRBV6-5 and TRBJ1-2; TRBD1 is a possible D gene (5 bases). This CDR3 has 15 residues. The germline V gene encodes CDR1 MNHEY and CDR2 SVGAGI. The V gene lost 5 bases and the J gene lost 4 bases, with 17 bases spanning the gap. CDR3 sequence (DNA): TGTGCCAGCAGTCCGTCTCGGGGCGGAAGCTATGGCTACACCTTC. Encoded protein: CASSPSRGGSYGYTF.

The rearrangement uses TRBV5-4 and TRBJ1-5; D not certain. This CDR3 is 17 amino acids long. Germline assignment: CDR1 SGHNT and CDR2 YYREEE (reference sequence). V gave up 4 bases and J gave up 0 bases, with 17 bases separating them. The CDR3 sequence: CASSPPRETDSNQPQHF. The CDR3 DNA is TGTGCCAGCAGCCCACCTAGGGAGACGGATAGCAATCAGCCCCAGCATTTT.

This chain links TRBV5-1 with TRBJ2-3, with 8 bases fitting TRBD2. The V and J ends lost 2 bases and 2 bases, in that order; junction bases with no gene match: 7. CDR1 and CDR2 (germline): SGHRS, YFSETQ. There are 16 residues in the CDR3. The CDR3 spells CASSFLAGGFTDTQYF. The DNA of the CDR3 is TGCGCCAGCAGCTTTTTGGCGGGGGGCTTCACAGATACGCAGTATTTT.

The V call is TRBV30, the J call TRBJ1-1; maybe TRBD1 (6 bases). This CDR3 has 14 amino acids. V was cut by 2 bases and J by 4 bases, with 14 bases left in between. The germline CDR1 and CDR2 sequences are GTSNPN and SVGIG (reference sequence). The CDR3 spells CAWSYGQSSTEAFF. Written as DNA, the CDR3 is TGTGCCTGGAGTTATGGACAGTCAAGCACTGAAGCTTTCTTT.

The V gene is TRBV5-1, the J gene TRBJ2-5; no reliable D call. The germline V and J ends were trimmed by 1 base and 5 bases, with 6 bases remaining between them. The CDR3 has 12 residues. The germline V gene encodes CDR1 SGHRS and CDR2 YFSETQ. CDR3 DNA sequence: TGCGCCAGCAGCTTGTTGGGGGAGACCCAGTACTTC. It specifies CASSLLGETQYF.

The chain joins TRBV9 to TRBJ2-3; D uncertain. The CDR3 is made up of 14 amino acids. Germline values: CDR1 SGDLS, CDR2 YYNGEE. V was pared by 0 bases and J by 4 bases, with 9 bases between. The CDR3 spells CASSVAQSSDTQYF. As DNA, the CDR3 is TGTGCCAGCAGCGTAGCCCAGAGTTCAGATACGCAGTATTTT.

There are a few counts of this clone. The V and J genes are TRBV27 and TRBJ2-1; D is undetermined. V shed 0 bases and J shed 5 bases, with 5 bases lying between them. This CDR3 region has 13 residues. CDR1 MNHEY and CDR2 SMNVEV come from the germline V gene (reference sequence). CDR3 amino acids: CASSLSRHNEQFF. The CDR3 region has the DNA TGTGCCAGCAGTTTATCTAGGCACAATGAGCAGTTCTTC.

This chain connects TRBV6-2 or TRBV6-3 to TRBJ2-5; no clear D gene. Germline V gene sequence: CDR1 MNHEY, CDR2 SVGEGT. V lost 2 bases to trimming and J lost 5 bases, with 6 bases between them. The CDR3 sequence is 12 residues long. The CDR3 DNA sequence: TGTGCCAGCAGTTACACAGCCGAGACCCAGTACTTC. It yields the protein CASSYTAETQYF.

This chain connects TRBV7-6 to TRBJ1-3, with 9 bases identical to TRBD1. Unmatched junction bases numbered 4, after V lost 4 bases and J lost 3 bases. The CDR3 loop spans 15 amino acids. Germline-derived CDR1 and CDR2 are SGHVS and FNYEAQ. CDR3 sequence: CASSSGTGHGNTIYF. The CDR3 region has the DNA TGTGCCAGCAGCTCCGGGACAGGGCATGGAAACACCATATATTTT.

The V call is TRBV7-9, the J call TRBJ1-1; the match to TRBD1 covers 8 bases. The germline CDR1 and CDR2 sequences are SEHNR and FQNEAQ (reference sequence). V lost 5 bases to trimming and J lost 0 bases; unmatched junction nucleotides: 17. This CDR3 has 19 amino acids. The DNA of the CDR3 is TGTGCCAGCAGCCCCTATCAGGGGGCGCGTTCATTGTTGAACACTGAAGCTTTCTTT. Amino acids: CASSPYQGARSLLNTEAFF.

The rearrangement links TRBV6-1 to TRBJ1-3; possible D gene TRBD1, 5 bases. This CDR3 spans 15 amino acids. The V gene's germline CDR1 is MNHNS and CDR2 SASEGT. With 3 bases removed from V and 0 bases from J, the gap between germline ends came to 9 bases. The CDR3 loop is CASSDRRGSGNTIYF. CDR3 DNA: TGTGCCAGCAGTGATAGAAGGGGCTCTGGAAACACCATATATTTT.

V is TRBV7-6 and J is TRBJ2-5; D not certain. CDR3 length: 13 residues. Trimming took 5 bases from V and 1 from J, leaving 8 bases between them. Germline lookup yields CDR1 SGHVS and CDR2 FNYEAQ. The CDR3 bases are TGTGCCAGCAGCCTACTACCCCAAGAGACCCAGTACTTC. It encodes CASSLLPQETQYF.

The J gene is TRBJ1-2, the V gene TRBV19; TRBD1 aligns across 8 bases. The J segment lost 8 bases and the V segment lost 0 bases, leaving 11 bases of the junction unmatched. CDR3 length: 16 amino acids. The germline gives CDR1 LNHDA, CDR2 SQIVND (reference sequence). The CDR3 bases are TGTGCCAGTAGTATAGATCTGAGACAGGGGACGGGCGGCTACACCTTC. Translation: CASSIDLRQGTGGYTF.

The CDR3 DNA follows: TGCGCCAGCAGCTTGACGGGGGGCCAGGGCAATGAGCAGTTCTTC. Translating it yields CASSLTGGQGNEQFF. The V gene is TRBV5-1, the J gene TRBJ2-1; tentatively, D is TRBD2 (7 bases). Germline V gene data show CDR1 as SGHRS and CDR2 as YFSETQ. The ends were cut back, 1 base at V and 6 bases at J, with 14 bases in the middle. This CDR3 spans 15 amino acids.

This chain uses TRBV28 with TRBJ1-6; D unclear. The germline V gene has CDR1 MDHEN and CDR2 SYDVKM. The CDR3 length is 14 residues. Trimming cost V 2 bases and J 7 bases, with 9 bases left between them. CDR3 in amino acids: CASSLPGNNSPLHF. The CDR3 region has the DNA TGTGCCAGCAGTTTACCGGGTAACAATTCACCCCTCCACTTT.

This clone was seen just once. J is TRBJ1-4 and V is TRBV21-1. TRBV21-1 is annotated as a pseudogene. CDR3 length: 16 residues. CDR3 sequence: CASSKGHRATNEKLFF. The CDR3 DNA reads as TGTGCCAGCAGCAAAGGGCATAGGGCAACTAATGAAAAACTGTTTTTT.

The J gene is TRBJ2-1, the V gene TRBV12-5, with unresolved D. Germline V gene sequence: CDR1 LGHNT, CDR2 FRNRAP. The CDR3 contains 12 residues. V dropped 4 bases and J dropped 9 bases, with 10 bases sitting between them. The DNA for the CDR3 is TGTGCTAGTGGTTACAGTATGGGTGAGCAGTTCTTC. It encodes CASGYSMGEQFF.

This chain links TRBV18 with TRBJ2-2, with 7 bases fitting TRBD1. CDR1 and CDR2 (germline): KGHSH, LQKENI. The CDR3 spans 16 residues. V shed 3 bases, J shed 0 bases, and the junction held 4 bases outside the gene matches. The CDR3 coding sequence is TGTGCCAGCTCACCCAGGACAGGCCCGAACACCGGGGAGCTGTTTTTT. Amino acids: CASSPRTGPNTGELFF.

The CDR3 bases are TGTGCCAGCAGCTTAGGGGAGGGCATAAACTACGAGCAGTACTTC. Its protein is CASSLGEGINYEQYF. The rearrangement joins TRBV7-2 to TRBJ2-7; 7 positions match TRBD2. The CDR3 is 15 amino acids. Germline CDR1 is SGHTA and CDR2 is FQGNSA. V lost 1 base and J lost 3; bases outside the gene matches: 6.

The chain recombines TRBV12-3 or TRBV12-4 with TRBJ2-7; D ambiguous. The CDR3 runs 13 residues. V lost 6 bases and J 3 bases, leaving 12 bases between the germline ends. The chain's CDR3 is CASSPDSFYEQYF. Here the CDR3 DNA reads TGTGCCAGCAGCCCCGACTCGTTCTACGAGCAGTACTTC.

The chain has TRBV10-1 and TRBJ1-3, with a possible D match to TRBD1 (5 bases). Germline CDR1 WNHNN, CDR2 SYGVQD (reference sequence). The V and J ends lost 7 bases and 2 bases respectively, with 9 bases between them. The length of the CDR3 is 13 residues. CDR3 in DNA: TGCGCCAGCATCATAGGGGCTGGAAACACCATATATTTT. It encodes CASIIGAGNTIYF.